One and the same sample provided the 19 T cell receptor beta chains below, sequenced in a study of control samples from healthy donors and cancer patients. Sequenced by immunoSEQ multiplex PCR; TCRdb stores in-frame clones only, minus some. The data contain around 130,000 clones, 85% to 95% of them seen just once; the ten biggest clones take up about 3.5%. The sequencing sample was made of blood. The receptors shown here come from a man aged 30 to 39 in good health.

The genes are TRBV19 and TRBJ1-6; 9 bases are shared with TRBD1. V shed 9 bases, J shed 9 bases, and the junction held 15 bases outside the gene matches. Germline V gene sequence: CDR1 LNHDA, CDR2 SQIVND (reference sequence). The CDR3 runs to 16 residues. The CDR3 is CASTGGSLGGSSPLHF. CDR3 coding DNA: TGTGCCAGCACAGGGGGCAGTTTAGGGGGGAGTTCACCCCTCCACTTT. Full variable domain (rest looked up from reference TRBV19 and TRBJ1-6): DGGITQSPKYLFRKEGQNVTLSCEQNLNHDAMYWYRQDPGQGLRLIYYSQIVNDFQKGDIAEGYSVSREKKESFPLTVTSAQKNPTAFYLCASTGGSLGGSSPLHFGNGTRLTVT.

V gene TRBV19 combines with J gene TRBJ1-2, with unresolved D. The CDR3 is 13 residues long. Trimming cost V 6 bases and J 8 bases, with 16 bases left between them. Germline V CDR1 and CDR2: LNHDA, SQIVND (reference sequence). The CDR3 sequence is CASSQGYFSGYTF. The CDR3 coding sequence is TGTGCCAGTAGCCAAGGGTACTTTAGCGGCTACACCTTC.

This clone occurred once. The gene calls are TRBV4-3 and TRBJ2-1; TRBD2 agrees at 9 bases. The CDR3 totals 16 residues. Trimming took 0 bases from V and 4 from J; bases not matched to a gene: 4. The germline CDR1 and CDR2 sequences are LGHNA and YSLEER. The CDR3 DNA sequence: TGCGCCAGCAGCCAAGATTGGAGCGGGGGGTACAATGAGCAGTTCTTC. Translated, it gives CASSQDWSGGYNEQFF.

Notes on this clone: The same CDR3 arises from other DNA sequences in this sample as well. The chain carries TRBV6-5 and TRBJ2-2, with D unclear. The CDR3 consists of 14 residues. The V and J ends lost 2 bases and 2 bases respectively, with 6 bases between them. Germline-derived CDR1 and CDR2 are MNHEY and SVGAGI. CDR3 coding DNA: TGTGCCAGCAGTTACGCCCGAAACACCGGGGAGCTGTTTTTT. It yields the protein CASSYARNTGELFF.

CDR3 sequence: CASSGTGGETQYF. DNA of the CDR3: TGTGCCAGCAGCGGGACAGGGGGGGAGACCCAGTACTTC. The V and J genes are TRBV7-8 and TRBJ2-5, with 11 bases matching TRBD1. The V gene's germline CDR1 is SGHVS and CDR2 FQNEAQ. J lost 5 bases, V lost 5 bases, and 1 base had no gene match. CDR3 length: 13 amino acids.

The chain is built from TRBV19 and TRBJ1-5; D is ambiguous. This CDR3 has 17 residues. V was shortened by 3 bases and J by 4 bases, with 19 bases between the two germline ends. Germline V gene lookup returns CDR1 LNHDA and CDR2 SQIVND (reference sequence). DNA for the CDR3: TGTGCCAGTAGTATGGGAAGAGCTTTCAAGGAGAATCAGCCCCAGCATTTT. The encoded protein is CASSMGRAFKENQPQHF.

This clone has only one observation. V and J are TRBV5-6 and TRBJ2-4; perhaps D is TRBD1 or TRBD2 (5 bases each). The V and J ends lost 8 bases and 3 bases respectively, with 24 bases between them. Germline V gene lookup returns CDR1 SGHDT and CDR2 YYEEEE. The CDR3 totals 17 residues. The CDR3 region has the DNA TGTGCCAGTGAGGAGGACATTAGGGTGCGTGGCAAAAACATTCAGTACTTC. This translates into CASEEDIRVRGKNIQYF. The full variable domain, its missing parts supplied by reference TRBV5-6 and TRBJ2-4, is DAGVTQSPTHLIKTRGQQVTLRCSPKSGHDTVSWYQQALGQGPQFIFQYYEEEERQRGNFPDRFSGHQFPNYSSELNVNALLLGDSALYLCASEEDIRVRGKNIQYFGAGTRLSVL.

The V and J genes are TRBV9 and TRBJ1-6; D is perhaps TRBD1 (6 bases). Germline CDR1 is SGDLS and CDR2 is YYNGEE. This CDR3 comprises 15 residues. The V gene lost 4 bases and the J gene lost 9 bases, with 17 bases spanning the gap. The chain's CDR3 is CASSQTQGPGSPLHF. CDR3 DNA: TGTGCCAGCAGCCAGACACAGGGTCCAGGTTCACCCCTCCACTTT.

The chain combines TRBV20-1 with TRBJ2-7; 8 nucleotides match TRBD1. V dropped 5 bases and J dropped 13; count of bases not matched to a gene: 10. This CDR3 has 11 residues. The germline CDR1 and CDR2 sequences are DFQATT and SNEGSKA (reference sequence). Here the CDR3 DNA reads TGCAGTGCTTCTGACAGGGGCGATAACTACTTC. Its translation is CSASDRGDNYF.

This chain uses TRBV19 with TRBJ1-4, with a tentative D call TRBD1 (6 bases). The ends were cut back, 7 bases at V and 7 bases at J, with 22 bases in the middle. The CDR3 is 16 residues long. Germline assignment: CDR1 LNHDA and CDR2 SQIVND (reference sequence). CDR3 amino acids: CASTPQRGTRLEKLFF. In DNA form, the CDR3 reads TGTGCCAGTACCCCTCAACGAGGGACACGGCTTGAAAAACTGTTTTTT. Together with reference TRBV19 and TRBJ1-4, the CDR3 gives the full variable domain: DGGITQSPKYLFRKEGQNVTLSCEQNLNHDAMYWYRQDPGQGLRLIYYSQIVNDFQKGDIAEGYSVSREKKESFPLTVTSAQKNPTAFYLCASTPQRGTRLEKLFFGSGTQLSVL.

A single count supports this clone. The chain combines TRBV7-9 with TRBJ2-4; D gene uncertain. The CDR3 contains 11 residues. Germline loops: CDR1 SEHNR, CDR2 FQNEAQ (reference sequence). Trimming took 7 bases from V and 8 from J, leaving 9 bases between them. CDR3 sequence (DNA): TGTGCCAGCACCCGAAGGGACATTCAGTACTTC. Protein sequence: CASTRRDIQYF.

The chain is built from TRBV20-1 and TRBJ1-1, with D unresolved. Germline CDR1 reads DFQATT; CDR2 reads SNEGSKA (reference sequence). CDR3 size: 10 residues. V gave up 7 bases and J gave up 6 bases, with 9 bases separating them. This chain's CDR3 is CSVGGAEAFF. The DNA of the CDR3 is TGCAGTGTAGGCGGCGCTGAAGCTTTCTTT.

Remarks on this clone: Germline and junction disagree at one end, which may indicate a read error. The V gene is TRBV19, the J gene TRBJ2-2, with a tentative D call TRBD2 (6 bases). Per the germline V gene, CDR1 is LNHDA and CDR2 is SQIVND (reference sequence). The CDR3 covers 14 residues. The CDR3 loop is CASSIPPRGRELFF. The CDR3 DNA is TGTGCCAGTAGTATCCCCCCCCGCGGGCGGGAACTGTTTTTT.

This rearrangement joins TRBV28 to TRBJ2-1; D unresolved. Trimming pared 6 bases from V and 9 bases from J, leaving 18 bases between. Per the germline V gene, CDR1 is MDHEN and CDR2 is SYDVKM. The CDR3 spans 14 residues. CDR3 sequence (DNA): TGTGCCAGCAGCTTACTGTCTCTAAAGGGTGAGCAGTTCTTC. Its translation is CASSLLSLKGEQFF. The full variable domain, completed using reference TRBV28 and TRBJ2-1, is DVKVTQSSRYLVKRTGEKVFLECVQDMDHENMFWYRQDPGLGLRLIYFSYDVKMKEKGDIPEGYSVSREKKERFSLILESASTNQTSMYLCASSLLSLKGEQFFGPGTRLTVL.

This chain connects TRBV7-9 to TRBJ1-5, with a possible D match to TRBD1 (5 bases). Germline lookup yields CDR1 SEHNR and CDR2 FQNEAQ (reference sequence). V shed 5 bases and J shed 6 bases, with 14 bases lying between them. The length of the CDR3 is 14 residues. The CDR3: CASSVTGESQPQHF. CDR3 DNA: TGTGCCAGCAGCGTCACAGGAGAAAGTCAGCCCCAGCATTTT. Full variable domain (remainder filled in from reference TRBV7-9 and TRBJ1-5): DTGVSQNPRHKITKRGQNVTFRCDPISEHNRLYWYRQTLGQGPEFLTYFQNEAQLEKSRLLSDRFSAERPKGSFSTLEIQRTEQGDSAMYLCASSVTGESQPQHFGDGTRLSIL.

This clone was recorded only once. V and J are TRBV27 and TRBJ1-2, with D perhaps matching TRBD1 (5 bases). Trimming removed 0 bases from V and 5 bases from J, with 7 bases in between. The CDR3 is 13 residues long. Germline CDR1 MNHEY, CDR2 SMNVEV (reference sequence). The CDR3: CASSLSGEYGYTF. Written as DNA, the CDR3 is TGTGCCAGCAGTTTATCGGGGGAATATGGCTACACCTTC.

The rearrangement uses TRBV27 and TRBJ1-4, with D unclear. The CDR3 covers 14 residues. V dropped 3 bases and J dropped 6 bases, with 11 bases sitting between them. Germline loops: CDR1 MNHEY, CDR2 SMNVEV (reference sequence). For the CDR3, the DNA is TGTGCCAGCAGTTTTAGGGCAGCGGATGAAAAACTGTTTTTT. Its protein product is CASSFRAADEKLFF.

Written as DNA, the CDR3 is TGCGCCAGCAGCCCCCCGGGAGGGATTATCAATGAGCAGTTCTTC. This encodes CASSPPGGIINEQFF. The chain couples TRBV4-3 to TRBJ2-1, with 8 bases identical to TRBD2. The CDR3 totals 15 residues. V lost 4 bases to trimming and J lost 6 bases; unmatched junction nucleotides: 8. Germline CDR1 is LGHNA and CDR2 is YSLEER.

The chain is built from TRBV5-6 and TRBJ2-5; D may be TRBD2 (5 bases). CDR1 and CDR2 from the germline V gene are SGHDT and YYEEEE. V lost 0 bases, J lost 2 bases, and 14 bases lay in between. This CDR3 contains 16 residues. The CDR3 here is CASSLAGLANQETQYF. The CDR3 DNA is TGTGCCAGCAGCTTGGCCGGGCTAGCAAATCAAGAGACCCAGTACTTC.